The 17 T cell receptor beta chains below come from one sample, sequenced in a study of CD8 T cells in Susac syndrome. The authors reverse transcribed roughly 0.5 to 1 ug RNA with random hexamers. TCRdb redid the calling of the immunoSEQ multiplex PCR reads with MiXCR, one entry per CDR3 protein. The sample yields under 200,000 distinct CDR3 sequences, roughly 95% seen once. Sequences were obtained from CD8+ T cells from PBMCs. These receptor sequences come from a human donor with multiple sclerosis.

This chain connects TRBV9 to TRBJ1-2, with 9 nucleotides matching TRBD1. This CDR3 has 15 residues. The germline V gene encodes CDR1 SGDLS and CDR2 YYNGEE. Trimming took 2 bases from V and 8 from J; bases not matched to a gene: 10. DNA for the CDR3: TGTGCCAGCAGCGTGACCGGGACAGGGCTAAAGGGCTACACCTTC. Translation gives CASSVTGTGLKGYTF.

This clonotype appeared once. CDR3 in amino acids: CASSPLTQDTGELFF. As DNA, the CDR3 is TGTGCCAGCTCACCCCTTACACAGGACACCGGGGAGCTGTTTTTT. V and J are TRBV18 and TRBJ2-2, with D possibly being TRBD1 (5 bases). CDR1 is KGHSH and CDR2 is LQKENI in the germline V gene. The CDR3 has 15 residues. Trimming removed 3 bases at V and 3 bases at J, with 11 bases between.

The V call is TRBV27, the J call TRBJ1-2; D remains ambiguous. The CDR3 runs to 15 residues. V shed 5 bases and J shed 0 bases, with 13 bases lying between them. Germline loops: CDR1 MNHEY, CDR2 SMNVEV (reference sequence). The CDR3 region has the DNA TGTGCCAGCAGTATCTACCGGGCCGCTAACTATGGCTACACCTTC. Encoded protein: CASSIYRAANYGYTF.

The chain is built from TRBV7-9 and TRBJ2-3, with TRBD2 matching over 8 bases. The J segment lost 4 bases and the V segment lost 1 base, leaving 1 base of the junction unmatched. The CDR3 is 14 residues long. Germline V gene data show CDR1 as SEHNR and CDR2 as FQNEAQ (reference sequence). The CDR3 reads CASSLEAGADTQYF. The CDR3 DNA follows: TGTGCCAGCAGCTTAGAAGCGGGAGCAGATACGCAGTATTTT.

The rearrangement links TRBV29-1 to TRBJ1-2; 7 positions match TRBD1. The CDR3 runs 14 residues. The germline V gene encodes CDR1 SQVTM and CDR2 ANQGSEA. V trimming: 3 bases; J trimming: 3 bases; junction bases outside the gene matches: 7. This CDR3 reads CSVDDPGQDYGYTF. The CDR3 nucleotides are TGCAGCGTTGATGACCCCGGACAGGACTATGGCTACACCTTC. The full variable domain, rest sourced from reference TRBV29-1 and TRBJ1-2, is SAVISQKPSRDICQRGTSLTIQCQVDSQVTMMFWYRQQPGQSLTLIATANQGSEATYESGFVIDKFPISRPNLTFSTLTVSNMSPEDSSIYLCSVDDPGQDYGYTFGSGTRLTVV.

The chain combines TRBV5-1 with TRBJ2-5; D possibly matches TRBD1 or TRBD2 (5 bases each). Trimming left V 3 bases short and J 2 bases short, with 14 bases between. The CDR3 runs to 15 residues. The germline CDR1 and CDR2 sequences are SGHRS and YFSETQ. The CDR3 reads CASSSGPSTQETQYF. Here the CDR3 DNA reads TGCGCCAGCAGCTCGGGACCGTCTACTCAAGAGACCCAGTACTTC.

The chain is built from TRBV30 and TRBJ2-1; D perhaps matches TRBD2 (6 bases). The CDR3 covers 15 residues. V was cut by 2 bases and J by 4 bases, with 15 bases left in between. Per the germline V gene, CDR1 is GTSNPN and CDR2 is SVGIG (reference sequence). As DNA, the CDR3 is TGTGCCTGGAGTACAACTAGCAGGGAATACAATGAGCAGTTCTTC. Translation gives CAWSTTSREYNEQFF.

The chain uses TRBV25-1 and TRBJ1-2; 10 bases align to TRBD1. The germline V gene encodes CDR1 MGHDK and CDR2 SYGVNS. The CDR3 loop spans 16 amino acids. With V trimmed by 2 bases and J by 6 bases, 9 bases remained unmatched. The CDR3 sequence: CASSETATGGGNGYTF. In DNA, the CDR3 is TGTGCCAGCAGTGAAACCGCGACAGGGGGCGGTAATGGCTACACCTTC.

The chain couples TRBV11-2 to TRBJ2-1; D is uncertain. The CDR3 is 15 residues long. Germline V gene sequence: CDR1 SGHAT, CDR2 FQNNGV. V was clipped by 1 base and J by 5 bases, with 12 bases between them. The CDR3 region has the DNA TGTGCCAGCAGCTTAGGAACGGAGACGAACAATGAGCAGTTCTTC. The encoded protein is CASSLGTETNNEQFF. The entire variable domain, with the rest obtained from reference TRBV11-2 and TRBJ2-1, is as follows: EAGVAQSPRYKIIEKRQSVAFWCNPISGHATLYWYQQILGQGPKLLIQFQNNGVVDDSQLPKDRFSAERLKGVDSTLKIQPAKLEDSAVYLCASSLGTETNNEQFFGPGTRLTVL.

The chain links TRBV29-1 to TRBJ2-7; 7 nucleotides line up with TRBD2. This CDR3 has 12 residues. Germline V gives CDR1 SQVTM, CDR2 ANQGSEA. V was clipped by 7 bases and J by 5 bases; unmatched bases: 8. The CDR3 sequence is CSAGRVRDEQYF. The CDR3 bases are TGCAGCGCAGGGAGGGTGCGGGACGAGCAGTACTTC.

V and J are TRBV15 and TRBJ2-1; D is unclear. CDR3 length equals 12 residues. Germline lookup yields CDR1 LNHNV and CDR2 YYDKDF (reference sequence). V lost 2 bases, J lost 2 bases, and 1 base lay in between. The CDR3 reads CATSRPYNEQFF. CDR3 nucleotide sequence: TGTGCCACCAGCAGACCCTACAATGAGCAGTTCTTC.

Written as DNA, the CDR3 is TGTGCCAGCAGTGGAGAGGGACAGCCTAACAATGAGCAGTTCTTC. As protein: CASSGEGQPNNEQFF. The V gene is TRBV25-1, the J gene TRBJ2-1, with 7 positions matching TRBD1. CDR3 length: 15 residues. Germline CDR1 MGHDK, CDR2 SYGVNS. V lost 4 bases to trimming and J lost 5 bases; unmatched junction nucleotides: 8.

The gene calls are TRBV7-9 and TRBJ2-3, with a possible D match to TRBD2 (5 bases). Between the trimmed V and J ends, which lost 0 bases and 6 bases, there was a span of 10 bases. The CDR3 extends over 14 amino acids. Germline assignment: CDR1 SEHNR and CDR2 FQNEAQ (reference sequence). The CDR3 reads CASSLAGSVDTQYF. The CDR3 DNA is TGTGCCAGCAGCTTAGCGGGGAGTGTTGATACGCAGTATTTT.

The chain couples TRBV28 to TRBJ2-5; D perhaps matches TRBD2 (5 bases). The germline gives CDR1 MDHEN, CDR2 SYDVKM. The CDR3 has 15 amino acids. Trimming took 1 base from V and 2 from J, leaving 11 bases between them. CDR3 nucleotides: TGTGCCAGCAGTTTATTAAGGGAGCCGCAAGAGACCCAGTACTTC. Amino acid sequence: CASSLLREPQETQYF. Combining the CDR3 with reference TRBV28 and TRBJ2-5 gives the whole variable domain DVKVTQSSRYLVKRTGEKVFLECVQDMDHENMFWYRQDPGLGLRLIYFSYDVKMKEKGDIPEGYSVSREKKERFSLILESASTNQTSMYLCASSLLREPQETQYFGPGTRLLVL.

The chain links TRBV29-1 to TRBJ1-1; TRBD1 might be the D (5 bases). Germline V gene lookup returns CDR1 SQVTM and CDR2 ANQGSEA. The CDR3 is made up of 12 amino acids. Trimming left V 5 bases short and J 5 bases short, with 12 bases between. CDR3 sequence reads: CSVFPEGTEAFF. As DNA, the CDR3 is TGCAGCGTTTTTCCAGAGGGGACTGAAGCTTTCTTT.

This clonotype is a singleton in its sample. The CDR3 nucleotides read TGTGCCAGCGCCGGGACAGGGTCGCGGTATGGCTACACCTTC. Protein sequence: CASAGTGSRYGYTF. This chain connects TRBV6-5 to TRBJ1-2, with 9 bases lining up with TRBD1. CDR1 and CDR2 (germline): MNHEY, SVGAGI. V lost 8 bases and J lost 5; bases outside the gene matches: 9. The CDR3 runs 14 residues.

The chain couples TRBV27 to TRBJ2-7; 8 positions agree with TRBD1. The V gene's germline CDR1 is MNHEY and CDR2 SMNVEV (reference sequence). Trimming cost V 0 bases and J 0 bases; bases outside gene matches: 4. The CDR3 contains 16 residues. The CDR3 region is CASSLSTGDNSYEQYF. CDR3 DNA: TGTGCCAGCAGTTTATCGACAGGGGACAACTCCTACGAGCAGTACTTC.